The next 19 T cell receptor beta chains were all read from a single sample in a study of cytomegalovirus exposure and HLA in healthy donors (dated by TCRdb to about 2017). Libraries were prepared through the immunoSEQ multiplex PCR assay. For the multiplex PCR, a mixture combining 60 forward primers for TCR Vbeta segments and 13 reverse primers for TCR Jbeta segments was used. The table comes from immuneACCESS by way of TCRdb, which keeps in-frame sequences with V and J called. Part of the clones is missing from these tables; in studies checked, under half for an unresolved V gene and the rest for unknown reasons. The sample data list roughly 100,000 clones, and more than 75% of these were observed just once. About 9.3% of the sample rests with the top ten. Sequenced input: PBMCs. The origin of the receptors is a woman aged 18-35 years in good health and CMV-seropositive.

This sequence joins TRBV11-2 and TRBJ2-7, with D tentatively TRBD1 (6 bases). The germline V gene encodes CDR1 SGHAT and CDR2 FQNNGV. The CDR3 consists of 14 residues. V was trimmed by 5 bases and J by 2 bases, leaving 13 bases between them. The CDR3, as DNA: TGTGCCAGCAGCGCCGCCGGGACACCCTACGAGCAGTACTTC. It is translated as CASSAAGTPYEQYF.

In this sample, this clone turned up a few times. The genes are TRBV7-9 and TRBJ2-2; 7 nucleotides agree with TRBD1. The CDR3 length is 14 residues. Germline V CDR1 and CDR2: SEHNR, FQNEAQ (reference sequence). Trimming took 10 bases from V and 7 from J; bases not matched to a gene: 12. The CDR3: CAIPQGDLFGELFF. CDR3 bases: TGTGCCATCCCCCAGGGGGATCTTTTCGGGGAGCTGTTTTTT. The complete variable domain, with remaining parts taken from reference TRBV7-9 and TRBJ2-2, reads DTGVSQNPRHKITKRGQNVTFRCDPISEHNRLYWYRQTLGQGPEFLTYFQNEAQLEKSRLLSDRFSAERPKGSFSTLEIQRTEQGDSAMYLCAIPQGDLFGELFFGEGSRLTVL.

The rearrangement links TRBV27 to TRBJ2-1; 9 nucleotides match TRBD2. Looked up from germline, CDR1 is MNHEY and CDR2 is SMNVEV (reference sequence). The CDR3 totals 12 residues. The J segment lost 12 bases and the V segment lost 2 bases, leaving 2 bases of the junction unmatched. The CDR3 reads CASSLAGGRQFF. The CDR3 DNA follows: TGTGCCAGCAGTTTAGCGGGAGGGCGGCAGTTCTTC.

The gene calls are TRBV6-4 and TRBJ2-3, with 8 positions matching TRBD1. V trimming: 11 bases; J trimming: 2 bases; junction bases outside the gene matches: 12. Germline loops: CDR1 MRHNA, CDR2 SNTAGT. This CDR3 has 15 amino acids. CDR3 in DNA: TGTGCCCCACCCGACAGGGGATACTACACAGATACGCAGTATTTT. As protein: CAPPDRGYYTDTQYF.

This clone appeared once. The chain joins TRBV19 to TRBJ2-7, with D possibly matching TRBD2 (5 bases). Germline lookup yields CDR1 LNHDA and CDR2 SQIVND (reference sequence). The length of the CDR3 is 15 residues. V shed 4 bases and J shed 2 bases, with 15 bases lying between them. CDR3 coding DNA: TGTGCCAGTAGTAACCCGGGAACAGCGGCCTACGAGCAGTACTTC. This gives the protein CASSNPGTAAYEQYF. The variable domain in full, completed from reference TRBV19 and TRBJ2-7, reads DGGITQSPKYLFRKEGQNVTLSCEQNLNHDAMYWYRQDPGQGLRLIYYSQIVNDFQKGDIAEGYSVSREKKESFPLTVTSAQKNPTAFYLCASSNPGTAAYEQYFGPGTRLTVT.

This clone was found once. The gene calls are TRBV7-2 and TRBJ2-7; 7 positions match TRBD1. The CDR3 runs 14 residues. With V trimmed by 3 bases and J by 1 base, 3 bases remained unmatched. Per germline, CDR1 SGHTA and CDR2 FQGNSA. CDR3 DNA: TGTGCCAGCAGCTTCAGACAGGGTTCCTACGAGCAGTACTTC. Translating it yields CASSFRQGSYEQYF.

This chain uses TRBV2 with TRBJ1-2, with TRBD1 identical over 7 bases. Unmatched junction bases numbered 6, after V lost 10 bases and J lost 1 base. This CDR3 is built from 13 residues. Germline CDR1 is SNHLY and CDR2 is FYNNEI. The CDR3 loop reads CATNRDSNYGYTF. CDR3 sequence (DNA): TGTGCCACCAACCGGGACAGTAACTATGGCTACACCTTC. The full variable domain, in which reference TRBV2 and TRBJ1-2 provide the parts outside the CDR3, is EPEVTQTPSHQVTQMGQEVILRCVPISNHLYFYWYRQILGQKVEFLVSFYNNEISEKSEIFDDQFSVERPDGSNFTLKIRSTKLEDSAMYFCATNRDSNYGYTFGSGTRLTVV.

This clone is a singleton in its sample. V usage is TRBV5-1 and J usage is TRBJ2-5; tentatively, D is TRBD2 (6 bases). The length of the CDR3 is 13 residues. V lost 6 bases to trimming and J lost 2 bases, with 11 bases between them. From germline, CDR1 is SGHRS and CDR2 YFSETQ. CDR3 in amino acids: CASTGLPQETQYF. CDR3 DNA sequence: TGCGCCAGCACGGGACTGCCTCAAGAGACCCAGTACTTC.

This clone was picked up one time. V and J are TRBV19 and TRBJ2-5; D is possibly TRBD1 (5 bases). V lost 1 base and J lost 2, with 5 bases in between. Germline CDR1 is LNHDA and CDR2 is SQIVND (reference sequence). CDR3 length: 13 amino acids. The CDR3 bases are TGTGCCAGTAGTATAGCAGGGCAAGAGACCCAGTACTTC. Residues: CASSIAGQETQYF.

CDR3 sequence: CASSLLSGQGYNEQFF. The CDR3 bases are TGCGCCAGCAGCCTCTTATCCGGACAGGGCTACAATGAGCAGTTCTTC. The rearrangement uses TRBV4-1 and TRBJ2-1, with 8 bases matching TRBD1. The V gene's germline CDR1 is MGHRA and CDR2 YSYEKL. V lost 4 bases, J lost 3 bases, and 8 bases stayed unmatched. The length of the CDR3 is 16 residues.

The sample holds one count of this clone. J is TRBJ2-1 and V is TRBV6-6; 7 bases map to TRBD1. The CDR3 loop spans 15 amino acids. CDR1 is MNHNY and CDR2 is SVGAGI in the germline V gene (reference sequence). The junction had 5 bases not matched to a gene; V was cut back by 6 bases and J by 0 bases. The CDR3 reads CASRYRGSSYNEQFF. The DNA of the CDR3 is TGTGCCAGCAGGTACAGGGGAAGCTCCTACAATGAGCAGTTCTTC.

The CDR3 sequence: CASSSGTVLSEQFF. In nucleotides, the CDR3 is TGTGCCAGCTCCTCCGGGACAGTCTTGAGTGAGCAGTTCTTC. The chain carries TRBV18 and TRBJ2-1; 7 bases are shared with TRBD1. V was pared by 6 bases and J by 9 bases, with 11 bases of the junction left unmatched. This CDR3 contains 14 residues. CDR1 KGHSH and CDR2 LQKENI come from the germline V gene.

The chain is built from TRBV7-2 and TRBJ2-7, with 14 positions matching TRBD2. With V trimmed by 5 bases and J by 3 bases, 6 bases remained unmatched. The CDR3 totals 16 residues. In germline, CDR1 is SGHTA, CDR2 FQGNSA. Here the CDR3 reads CASSDMTSGRGYEQYF. In DNA form, the CDR3 reads TGTGCCAGCAGCGATATGACTAGCGGGAGGGGCTACGAGCAGTACTTC.

The CDR3 sequence: CASRGRITSGADTQYF. The CDR3 DNA is TGTGCCAGCAGGGGTCGAATAACCAGCGGGGCAGATACGCAGTATTTT. The chain links TRBV27 to TRBJ2-3; 7 bases match TRBD2. The V and J ends lost 6 bases and 4 bases, in that order; junction bases with no gene match: 13. Germline lookup yields CDR1 MNHEY and CDR2 SMNVEV (reference sequence). The CDR3 is 16 residues long.

This clone appeared a single time. The chain links TRBV4-3 to TRBJ1-3; D is undetermined. The CDR3 runs to 15 residues. V was trimmed by 0 bases and J by 0 bases, leaving 6 bases between them. The germline V gene encodes CDR1 LGHNA and CDR2 YSLEER. CDR3 sequence: CASSQDRNSGNTIYF. CDR3 nucleotides: TGCGCCAGCAGCCAAGACAGAAACTCTGGAAACACCATATATTTT.

This clone was picked up a small number of times. V and J are TRBV7-2 and TRBJ2-3; TRBD2 aligns across 9 bases. Germline values: CDR1 SGHTA, CDR2 FQGNSA. Germline trimming cut 6 bases from V and 6 bases from J; bases unmatched to any gene: 13. CDR3 length: 16 residues. The CDR3 region has the DNA TGTGCCAGCAGTATCCAAGGCGGGGGGGCTATCGATACGCAGTATTTT. It is translated as CASSIQGGGAIDTQYF.

The rearrangement uses TRBV29-1 and TRBJ2-3; D ambiguous. The V and J ends lost 4 bases and 0 bases respectively, with 5 bases between them. CDR1 and CDR2 from the germline V gene are SQVTM and ANQGSEA. The CDR3 has 12 residues. The CDR3 here is CSVVLSTDTQYF. CDR3 coding DNA: TGCAGCGTTGTTCTTAGCACAGATACGCAGTATTTT.

The V and J genes are TRBV7-9 and TRBJ1-1; D is ambiguous. This CDR3 has 11 amino acids. Germline CDR1 is SEHNR and CDR2 is FQNEAQ (reference sequence). V gave up 8 bases and J gave up 3 bases, with 7 bases separating them. CDR3 DNA sequence: TGTGCCAGCCGGAGCGACACTGAAGCTTTCTTT. Its protein product is CASRSDTEAFF.

There are a few counts of this clone. V usage is TRBV29-1 and J usage is TRBJ1-5; D might be TRBD1 (5 bases). The germline CDR1 and CDR2 sequences are SQVTM and ANQGSEA. With 5 bases removed from V and 1 base from J, the gap between germline ends came to 9 bases. This CDR3 has 13 amino acids. The chain's CDR3 is CSVSGSSNQPQHF. Written as DNA, the CDR3 is TGCAGCGTTTCAGGGTCGAGCAATCAGCCCCAGCATTTT.